The 30 T cell receptor beta chains below all came from one sample that was sequenced in a study of technical replicates of blood from a handful of donors (dated by TCRdb to about 2017). Libraries were constructed by the immunoSEQ multiplex PCR assay. In TCRdb, the immuneACCESS table is reduced to in-frame sequences with V and J assigned. These tables do not hold every clone; where another copy was compared, an unresolved V gene accounts for under half, and the others remain unexplained. This sample lists approximately 92,000 clones; about 95% were detected once. 0.34% of the sample goes to the ten largest clones. The sequenced material came from T cells isolated from PBMCs. The source of these receptors is a human donor in good health.

A single count supports this clone. This chain joins TRBV6-5 and TRBJ2-7, with TRBD1 matching over 7 bases. In germline, CDR1 is MNHEY, CDR2 SVGAGI. After removal of 6 bases from V and 6 bases from J, the junction contained 8 bases not matched to a gene. This CDR3 contains 13 residues. CDR3 loop: CASRNRGGSEQYF. The DNA of the CDR3 is TGTGCCAGCAGAAACAGGGGTGGCTCCGAGCAGTACTTC.

This clone is a singleton in its sample. V and J are TRBV11-2 and TRBJ2-3; D perhaps matches TRBD1 (6 bases). Germline V lookup: CDR1 SGHAT, CDR2 FQNNGV. The CDR3 length is 17 residues. Trimming cost V 5 bases and J 1 base, with 19 bases left between them. The CDR3 reads CASSAGQQGMGTDTQYF. CDR3 nucleotide sequence: TGTGCCAGCAGCGCCGGCCAACAGGGAATGGGCACAGATACGCAGTATTTT.

The rearrangement uses TRBV18 and TRBJ2-5; D gene unclear. Trimming pared 5 bases from V and 5 bases from J, leaving 18 bases between. The CDR3 covers 15 residues. CDR1 is KGHSH and CDR2 is LQKENI in the germline V gene. CDR3 in amino acids: CASSATVQVRETQYF. CDR3 sequence (DNA): TGTGCCAGCTCAGCCACAGTTCAGGTGCGCGAGACCCAGTACTTC.

The chain couples TRBV23-1 to TRBJ2-1; possibly TRBD2 for D (5 bases). TRBV23-1 belongs to the ORF category, with a function that is uncertain. The CDR3 length is 14 residues. V lost 0 bases and J lost 9, with 12 bases in between. CDR3 sequence reads: CASSQSSSIGEQFF. CDR3 DNA sequence: TGCGCCAGCAGTCAATCGTCTAGCATCGGTGAGCAGTTCTTC.

The chain couples TRBV7-7 to TRBJ2-5; TRBD2 aligns across 7 bases. Per the germline V gene, CDR1 is SSHAT and CDR2 is FNYEAQ (reference sequence). With 1 base clipped from V and 2 bases from J, the junction kept 7 bases outside the gene matches. The CDR3 totals 16 residues. CDR3 protein: CASSLGLGGTQETQYF. In DNA, the CDR3 is TGTGCCAGCAGCTTAGGATTGGGGGGGACTCAAGAGACCCAGTACTTC.

The chain recombines TRBV14 with TRBJ2-1; the D gene is possibly TRBD2 (6 bases). Germline V gene lookup returns CDR1 SGHDN and CDR2 FVKESK. This CDR3 comprises 19 residues. V lost 0 bases and J lost 8, with 26 bases in between. DNA of the CDR3: TGTGCCAGCAGCCAAGATCTAGGGCGGAGGGCTAGCCGATTCGATGAGCAGTTCTTC. This sequence encodes CASSQDLGRRASRFDEQFF.

This clone was seen just once. J is TRBJ2-2 and V is TRBV7-8, with D perhaps matching TRBD1 (5 bases). The CDR3 consists of 12 residues. Per germline, CDR1 SGHVS and CDR2 FQNEAQ. V lost 3 bases and J 7 bases, leaving 6 bases between the germline ends. CDR3 coding DNA: TGTGCCAGCAGCTTGCAGGGCGGGGAGCTGTTTTTT. Translating gives CASSLQGGELFF.

The chain combines TRBV15 with TRBJ2-2; D is perhaps TRBD1 (6 bases). The germline V gene has CDR1 LNHNV and CDR2 YYDKDF (reference sequence). The CDR3 is made up of 14 amino acids. V lost 1 base and J lost 5, with 8 bases in between. The DNA for the CDR3 is TGTGCCACCAGCAGAGTACAGGGTACCGGGGAGCTGTTTTTT. It encodes CATSRVQGTGELFF.

This chain links TRBV5-4 with TRBJ1-4, with D maybe TRBD1 (6 bases). The V gene's germline CDR1 is SGHNT and CDR2 YYREEE (reference sequence). The CDR3 extends over 13 amino acids. V was pared by 0 bases and J by 7 bases, with 7 bases between. The CDR3 region is CASSLARGEKLFF. The CDR3, as DNA: TGTGCCAGCAGCTTGGCCAGGGGTGAAAAACTGTTTTTT.

The CDR3: CASSLAPSTSGYEQYF. CDR3 nucleotides: TGCGCCAGCAGCTTGGCCCCCAGTACTAGCGGCTACGAGCAGTACTTC. The rearrangement links TRBV5-1 to TRBJ2-7, with 8 positions matching TRBD2. Germline V lookup: CDR1 SGHRS, CDR2 YFSETQ. The CDR3 is 16 amino acids. J lost 3 bases, V lost 0 bases, and 8 bases had no gene match.

This CDR3 is CASSPAGQDYEQYF. The CDR3 nucleotides read TGTGCCAGCAGCCCGGCGGGACAGGACTACGAGCAGTACTTC. V gene TRBV9 combines with J gene TRBJ2-7; 8 nucleotides align to TRBD1. V lost 4 bases and J lost 3; bases outside the gene matches: 6. Germline V gene sequence: CDR1 SGDLS, CDR2 YYNGEE. The CDR3 totals 14 residues.

This sequence joins TRBV6-5 and TRBJ1-1; D unresolved. V lost 6 bases and J 1 base, leaving 9 bases between the germline ends. Germline assignment: CDR1 MNHEY and CDR2 SVGAGI. The CDR3 loop spans 13 amino acids. As DNA, the CDR3 is TGTGCCAGCAGCCCAGATTCGAACACTGAAGCTTTCTTT. This sequence encodes CASSPDSNTEAFF.

The chain carries TRBV5-1 and TRBJ1-5, with D unclear. Per germline, CDR1 SGHRS and CDR2 YFSETQ. V was clipped by 2 bases and J by 5 bases, with 8 bases between them. There are 13 residues in the CDR3. CDR3 loop: CASSFADDQPQHF. DNA of the CDR3: TGCGCCAGCAGCTTCGCGGATGATCAGCCCCAGCATTTT.

The chain couples TRBV15 to TRBJ2-3; the D gene is possibly TRBD1 (5 bases). The germline V and J ends were trimmed by 9 bases and 2 bases, with 9 bases remaining between them. The CDR3 extends over 12 amino acids. Germline loops: CDR1 LNHNV, CDR2 YYDKDF (reference sequence). The CDR3 coding sequence is TGTGCCACGCAGGGAAACACAGATACGCAGTATTTT. Protein sequence: CATQGNTDTQYF.

The V gene is TRBV9, the J gene TRBJ2-5; D is unresolved. Matching the DNA end better, TRBJ2-7 makes the J call doubtful. The CDR3 is 14 residues long. Germline CDR1 SGDLS, CDR2 YYNGEE. In DNA form, the CDR3 reads TGTGCCAGCAGCGTAGGAGGCACGGCCTACGAGCAGTACTTC. This gives the protein CASSVGGTAYEQYF.

The J gene is TRBJ1-2, the V gene TRBV20-1; the D is unclear. The ends were cut back, 6 bases at V and 6 bases at J, with 11 bases in the middle. This CDR3 has 11 residues. Germline CDR1 is DFQATT and CDR2 is SNEGSKA (reference sequence). The CDR3 spells CSASVRDGYTF. In nucleotides, the CDR3 is TGCAGTGCCAGCGTGAGGGATGGCTACACCTTC.

This chain joins TRBV7-9 and TRBJ1-1; 8 bases fit TRBD1. This CDR3 has 14 residues. Germline V CDR1 and CDR2: SEHNR, FQNEAQ (reference sequence). After removal of 5 bases from V and 1 base from J, the junction contained 3 bases not matched to a gene. The CDR3 is CASSPDRGNTEAFF. CDR3 bases: TGTGCCAGCAGCCCCGACAGGGGGAACACTGAAGCTTTCTTT.

This sequence joins TRBV13 and TRBJ1-2; a weak D match, TRBD1 (6 bases). The CDR3 extends over 14 amino acids. Between the trimmed V and J ends, which lost 4 bases and 8 bases, there was a span of 17 bases. The V gene's germline CDR1 is PRHDT and CDR2 FYEKMQ (reference sequence). In DNA, the CDR3 is TGTGCCAGCAGCTCCCAACAGGGCAGGGTCGGCTACACCTTC. It is translated as CASSSQQGRVGYTF.

This chain's CDR3 is CASSGRPELRETQYF. CDR3 sequence (DNA): TGTGCCAGTAGTGGCAGGCCCGAACTTCGAGAGACCCAGTACTTC. The chain employs TRBV19 and TRBJ2-5; no firm D call. V lost 5 bases to trimming and J lost 4 bases, with 17 bases between them. CDR3 size: 15 residues. The germline gives CDR1 LNHDA, CDR2 SQIVND (reference sequence).

The gene calls are TRBV10-2 and TRBJ1-5; TRBD1 agrees at 8 bases. CDR1 is WSHSY, CDR2 SAAADI, per germline. The CDR3 consists of 14 residues. The V segment lost 6 bases and the J segment 4 bases; nucleotides outside the gene matches: 5. The CDR3 nucleotides read TGCGCCAGCAGCAGGGGGCTTGGAAATCAGCCCCAGCATTTT. Translating it yields CASSRGLGNQPQHF.

This clone was seen just once. This sequence joins TRBV27 and TRBJ2-2; TRBD1 aligns across 8 bases. Germline V gene sequence: CDR1 MNHEY, CDR2 SMNVEV (reference sequence). The CDR3 runs 18 residues. Trimming removed 4 bases from V and 5 bases from J; junction bases left unmatched: 15. The CDR3 coding sequence is TGTGCCAGCAGTTCATTCTTCTGGACAGGGAGGAAGACCGGGGAGCTGTTTTTT. Protein sequence: CASSSFFWTGRKTGELFF.

Concerning this clone itself: An end of the junction does not agree with germline; a read error may underlie this. In the same sample, other DNA sequences code for this CDR3. The rearrangement uses TRBV5-1 and TRBJ1-1; no firm D call. Germline values: CDR1 SGHRS, CDR2 YFSETQ. This CDR3 is 16 amino acids long. CDR3 protein: CASSLNTAAGNTEAFF. CDR3 bases: TGCGCCAGCAGCTTGAATACAGCGGCGGGGAACACTGAAGCCTTCTTT.

The gene calls are TRBV6-1 and TRBJ1-2; D not certain. V was trimmed by 2 bases and J by 8 bases, leaving 12 bases between them. This CDR3 is built from 13 residues. Looked up from germline, CDR1 is MNHNS and CDR2 is SASEGT. The CDR3 DNA reads TGTGCCAGCAGTGAAATTCAATCGGGAGGCTACACCTTC. It encodes CASSEIQSGGYTF.

V usage is TRBV4-1 and J usage is TRBJ2-7; 12 bases are shared with TRBD2. J gave up 7 bases and V 5 bases, and 9 bases lay outside the gene matches. CDR1 is MGHRA, CDR2 YSYEKL, per germline. CDR3 length: 15 residues. CDR3 loop: CASSSRLAGEGEQYF. In DNA, the CDR3 is TGCGCCAGCAGCTCCCGACTAGCGGGAGAGGGTGAGCAGTACTTC.

V and J are TRBV27 and TRBJ1-5, with 7 bases aligning to TRBD1. Germline CDR1 and CDR2: MNHEY and SMNVEV (reference sequence). This CDR3 contains 15 residues. The V gene end was trimmed by 4 bases and the J gene end by 5 bases; junction bases not matched to a gene: 8. CDR3 in DNA: TGTGCCAGCAGTTCAACCAACAGGGGAGATCAGCCCCAGCATTTT. Its translation is CASSSTNRGDQPQHF.

The chain is built from TRBV5-1 and TRBJ2-2, with TRBD2 as a possible D gene (6 bases). CDR1 SGHRS and CDR2 YFSETQ come from the germline V gene. CDR3 length: 14 amino acids. The V gene lost 0 bases and the J gene lost 4 bases, with 7 bases spanning the gap. The CDR3 bases are TGCGCCAGCAGCTTGGACGGGAGCACCGGGGAGCTGTTTTTT. It is translated as CASSLDGSTGELFF.

The chain has TRBV14 and TRBJ2-5, with a weak D call TRBD2 (5 bases). Between the trimmed V and J ends, which lost 0 bases and 10 bases, there was a span of 12 bases. The CDR3 length is 13 residues. Germline V CDR1 and CDR2: SGHDN, FVKESK. The CDR3 coding sequence is TGTGCCAGCAGCCAAGATCTAGCCGGGATCCAGTACTTC. Translating it yields CASSQDLAGIQYF.

This sequence joins TRBV6-4 and TRBJ2-1, with 10 bases that match TRBD2. Germline CDR1 and CDR2: MRHNA and SNTAGT. V lost 6 bases, J lost 6 bases, and 2 bases stayed unmatched. This CDR3 region has 13 residues. Here the CDR3 reads CASRPSGSNEQFF. Written as DNA, the CDR3 is TGTGCCAGCAGACCTAGCGGGAGCAATGAGCAGTTCTTC.

V usage is TRBV7-9 and J usage is TRBJ1-1; maybe TRBD1 (6 bases). This CDR3 region has 11 residues. Germline assignment: CDR1 SEHNR and CDR2 FQNEAQ (reference sequence). V was shortened by 6 bases and J by 10 bases, with 12 bases between the two germline ends. The CDR3 loop is CASRVQGRAFF. The CDR3 DNA sequence: TGTGCCAGCAGGGTACAGGGTAGAGCTTTCTTT.

The chain has TRBV7-2 and TRBJ1-1; D possibly corresponds to TRBD1 (5 bases). This CDR3 is built from 16 residues. Germline V gives CDR1 SGHTA, CDR2 FQGNSA. V was clipped by 5 bases and J by 3 bases, with 19 bases between them. This chain's CDR3 is CASSASTQPGDTEAFF. The CDR3 DNA is TGTGCCAGCAGCGCATCCACACAGCCGGGGGACACTGAAGCTTTCTTT.